This T cell receptor beta chain emerged from a study of cytomegalovirus exposure and HLA in healthy donors. PCR employed 60 Vbeta and 13 Jbeta primers. TCRdb keeps only in-frame clones here, not all; method: immunoSEQ multiplex PCR. The sample has about 130,000 clones, around a tenth seen once. V was pared by 2 bases and J by 6 bases, with 10 bases between. CDR3 length equals 13 residues. Germline-derived CDR1 and CDR2 are MNHEY and SVGAGI. The sequencing input was PBMCs. The source of this sequence is a man aged 45 to 65 in good health and CMV-seronegative. The genes are TRBV6-5 and TRBJ1-1; D not resolved. The CDR3 bases are TGTGCCAGCAGTTACCGTCAGGTGGCTGAAGCTTTCTTT. It codes for CASSYRQVAEAFF.